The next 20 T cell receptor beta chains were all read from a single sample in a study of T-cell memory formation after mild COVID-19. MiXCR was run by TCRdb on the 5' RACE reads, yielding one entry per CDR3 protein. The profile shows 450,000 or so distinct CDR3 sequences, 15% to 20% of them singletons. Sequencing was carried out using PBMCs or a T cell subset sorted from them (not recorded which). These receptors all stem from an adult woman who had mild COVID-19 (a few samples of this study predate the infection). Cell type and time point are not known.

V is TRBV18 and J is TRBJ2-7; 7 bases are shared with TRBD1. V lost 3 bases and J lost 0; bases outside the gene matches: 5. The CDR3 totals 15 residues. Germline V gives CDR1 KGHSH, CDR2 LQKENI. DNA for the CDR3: TGTGCCAGCTCACCGGGGTCAGGGGGCTCCTACGAGCAGTACTTC. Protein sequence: CASSPGSGGSYEQYF.

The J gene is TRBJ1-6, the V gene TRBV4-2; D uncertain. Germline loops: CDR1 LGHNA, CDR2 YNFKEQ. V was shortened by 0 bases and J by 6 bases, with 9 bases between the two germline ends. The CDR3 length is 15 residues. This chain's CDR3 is CASSQDEWGNSPLHF. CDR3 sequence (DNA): TGTGCCAGCAGCCAAGATGAGTGGGGTAATTCACCCCTCCACTTT.

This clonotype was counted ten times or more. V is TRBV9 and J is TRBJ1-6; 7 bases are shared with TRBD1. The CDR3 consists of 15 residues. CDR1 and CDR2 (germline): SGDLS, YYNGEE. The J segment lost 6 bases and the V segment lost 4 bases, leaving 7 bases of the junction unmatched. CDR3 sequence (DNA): TGTGCCAGCAGCCCAACAGGGGTTCTTAATTCACCCCTCCACTTT. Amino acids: CASSPTGVLNSPLHF.

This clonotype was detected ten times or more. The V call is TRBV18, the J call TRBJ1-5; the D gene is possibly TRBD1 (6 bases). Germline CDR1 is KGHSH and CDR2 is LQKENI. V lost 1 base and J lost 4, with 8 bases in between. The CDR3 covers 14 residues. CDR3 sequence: CASSPRGQNQPQHF. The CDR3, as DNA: TGTGCCAGCTCACCACGGGGGCAGAATCAGCCCCAGCATTTT.

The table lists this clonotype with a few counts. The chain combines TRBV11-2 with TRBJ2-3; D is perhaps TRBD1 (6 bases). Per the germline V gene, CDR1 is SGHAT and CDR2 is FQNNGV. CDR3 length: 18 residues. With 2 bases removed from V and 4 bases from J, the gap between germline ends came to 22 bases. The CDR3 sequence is CASSLRPGHWSSADTQYF. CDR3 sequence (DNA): TGTGCCAGCAGCTTAAGACCGGGACACTGGTCCAGTGCAGATACGCAGTATTTT.

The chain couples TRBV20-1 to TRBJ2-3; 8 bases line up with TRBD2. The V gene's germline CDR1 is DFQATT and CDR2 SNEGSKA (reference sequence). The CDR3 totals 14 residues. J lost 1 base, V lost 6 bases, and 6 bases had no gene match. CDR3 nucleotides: TGCAGTGCAGAAAGGCGGGGGGGCACAGATACGCAGTATTTT. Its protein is CSAERRGGTDTQYF.

CDR3 coding DNA: TGTGCCAGCAGCGGGGACGGATACACCGGGGAGCTGTTTTTT. It encodes CASSGDGYTGELFF. The chain uses TRBV12-3 or TRBV12-4 and TRBJ2-2; D may be TRBD1 or TRBD2 (5 bases each). Trimming took off 6 bases at V and 3 bases at J, with 11 bases between the two ends. The length of the CDR3 is 14 residues.

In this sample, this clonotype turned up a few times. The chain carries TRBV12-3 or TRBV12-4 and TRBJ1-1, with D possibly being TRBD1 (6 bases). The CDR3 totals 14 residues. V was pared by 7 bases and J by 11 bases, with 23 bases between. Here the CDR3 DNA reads TGTGCCAGCAAGCGGCAGGGGCCGCTAGGTGAGGCTTTCTTT. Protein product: CASKRQGPLGEAFF.

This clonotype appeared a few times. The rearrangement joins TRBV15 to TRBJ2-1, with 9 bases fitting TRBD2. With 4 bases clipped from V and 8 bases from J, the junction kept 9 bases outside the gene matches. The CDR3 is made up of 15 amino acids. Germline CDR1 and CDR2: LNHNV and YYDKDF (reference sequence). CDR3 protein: CATSTGLALGDEQFF. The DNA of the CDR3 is TGTGCCACCAGCACGGGACTAGCCCTCGGGGATGAGCAGTTCTTC.

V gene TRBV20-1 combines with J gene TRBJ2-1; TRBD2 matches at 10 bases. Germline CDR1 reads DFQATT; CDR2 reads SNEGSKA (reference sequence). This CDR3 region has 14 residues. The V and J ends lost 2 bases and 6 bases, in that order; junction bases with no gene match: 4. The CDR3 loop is CSARPGLAINEQFF. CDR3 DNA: TGCAGTGCTAGACCGGGACTAGCGATCAATGAGCAGTTCTTC.

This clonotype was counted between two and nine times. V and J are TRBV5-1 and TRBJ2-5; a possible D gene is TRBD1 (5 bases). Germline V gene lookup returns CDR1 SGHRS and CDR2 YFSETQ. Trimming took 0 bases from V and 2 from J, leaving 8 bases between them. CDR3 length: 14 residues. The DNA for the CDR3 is TGCGCCAGCAGCTTGGAGCCAGGGCAAGAGACCCAGTACTTC. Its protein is CASSLEPGQETQYF.

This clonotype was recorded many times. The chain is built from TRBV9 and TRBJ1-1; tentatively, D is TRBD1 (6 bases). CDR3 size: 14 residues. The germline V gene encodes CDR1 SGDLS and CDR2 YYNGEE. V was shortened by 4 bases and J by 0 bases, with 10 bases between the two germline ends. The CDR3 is CASSTGHLNTEAFF. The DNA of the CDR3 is TGTGCCAGCAGCACGGGACACTTGAACACTGAAGCTTTCTTT. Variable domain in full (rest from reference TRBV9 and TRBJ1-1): DSGVTQTPKHLITATGQRVTLRCSPRSGDLSVYWYQQSLDQGLQFLIQYYNGEERAKGNILERFSAQQFPDLHSELNLSSLELGDSALYFCASSTGHLNTEAFFGQGTRLTVV.

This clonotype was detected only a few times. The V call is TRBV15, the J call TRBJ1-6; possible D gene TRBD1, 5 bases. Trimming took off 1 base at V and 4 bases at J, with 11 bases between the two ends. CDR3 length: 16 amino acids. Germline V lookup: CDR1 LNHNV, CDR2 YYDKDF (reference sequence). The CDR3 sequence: CATSRGLGGYNSPLHF. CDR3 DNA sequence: TGTGCCACCAGCAGAGGTCTGGGGGGTTATAATTCACCCCTCCACTTT.

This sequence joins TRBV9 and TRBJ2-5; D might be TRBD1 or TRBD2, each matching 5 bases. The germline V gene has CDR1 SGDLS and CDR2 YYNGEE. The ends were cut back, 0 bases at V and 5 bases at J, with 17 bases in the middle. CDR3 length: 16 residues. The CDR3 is CASSVEGVGDAETQYF. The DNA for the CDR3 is TGTGCCAGCAGCGTAGAAGGGGTGGGGGATGCGGAGACCCAGTACTTC.

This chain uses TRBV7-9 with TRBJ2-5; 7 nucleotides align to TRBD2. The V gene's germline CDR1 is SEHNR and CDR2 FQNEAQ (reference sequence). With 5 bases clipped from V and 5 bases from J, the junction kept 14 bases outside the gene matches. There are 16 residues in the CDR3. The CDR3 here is CASSPAGVAGGETQYF. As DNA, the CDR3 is TGTGCCAGCAGCCCAGCCGGAGTAGCGGGCGGGGAGACCCAGTACTTC. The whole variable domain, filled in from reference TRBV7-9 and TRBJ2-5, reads DTGVSQNPRHKITKRGQNVTFRCDPISEHNRLYWYRQTLGQGPEFLTYFQNEAQLEKSRLLSDRFSAERPKGSFSTLEIQRTEQGDSAMYLCASSPAGVAGGETQYFGPGTRLLVL.

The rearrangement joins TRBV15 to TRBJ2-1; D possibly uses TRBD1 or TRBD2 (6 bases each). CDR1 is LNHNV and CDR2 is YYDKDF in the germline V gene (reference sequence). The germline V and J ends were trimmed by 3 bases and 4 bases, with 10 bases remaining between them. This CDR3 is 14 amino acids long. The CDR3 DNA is TGTGCCACCAGCAGCGGGGGCCCTTACAATGAGCAGTTCTTC. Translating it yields CATSSGGPYNEQFF.

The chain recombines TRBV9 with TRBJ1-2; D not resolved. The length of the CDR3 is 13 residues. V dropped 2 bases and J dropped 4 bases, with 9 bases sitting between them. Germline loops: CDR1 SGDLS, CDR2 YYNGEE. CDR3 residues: CASSVGWGYGYTF. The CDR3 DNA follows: TGTGCCAGCAGCGTGGGGTGGGGCTATGGCTACACCTTC.

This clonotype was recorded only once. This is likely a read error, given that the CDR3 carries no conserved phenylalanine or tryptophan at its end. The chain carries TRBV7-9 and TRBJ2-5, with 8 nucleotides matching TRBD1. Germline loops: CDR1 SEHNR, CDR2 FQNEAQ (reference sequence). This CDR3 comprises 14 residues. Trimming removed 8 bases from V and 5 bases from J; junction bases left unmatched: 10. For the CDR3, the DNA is TGTGCCAGCGAACCATGGGACAGGAGGGAGACCCAGTACATC. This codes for CASEPWDRRETQYI.

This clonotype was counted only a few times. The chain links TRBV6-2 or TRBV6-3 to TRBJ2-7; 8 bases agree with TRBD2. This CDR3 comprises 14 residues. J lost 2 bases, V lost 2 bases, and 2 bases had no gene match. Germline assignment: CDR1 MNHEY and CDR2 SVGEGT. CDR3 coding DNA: TGTGCCAGCAGTTACGGCGGGAGGCCCTACGAGCAGTACTTC. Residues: CASSYGGRPYEQYF.

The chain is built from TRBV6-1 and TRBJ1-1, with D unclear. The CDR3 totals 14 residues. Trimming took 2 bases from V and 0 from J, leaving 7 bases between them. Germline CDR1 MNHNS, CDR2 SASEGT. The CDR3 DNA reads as TGTGCCAGCAGTGAATCCAGAATGAACACTGAAGCTTTCTTT. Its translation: CASSESRMNTEAFF.